Listed below are T cell receptor beta chains from one sample, sequenced in a study of CD8 T cells in ankylosing spondylitis. MiXCR, run by TCRdb on the 5' RACE reads, gives a single entry per CDR3 protein. The sample records 200,000 or so distinct CDR3 sequences, 10% to 15% being singletons. The material sequenced was blood, either unsorted or a sorted T cell fraction (not recorded which). All receptors come from a female donor with ankylosing spondylitis or in good health (not recorded which). CDR3s include the opening cysteine and the closing phenylalanine or tryptophan. Each record gives: V gene, D gene, clone size, J gene, CDR3 DNA, CDR3 protein. A D gene is named only where the DNA matches it firmly. Clone size is stated in some rows and not others, as once, few, many or a class when expanded.

>TRBV18|.|.|TRBJ2-1
TGTGCCAGCTCATCTCTTAGCGGTCAGACGGAGCAGTTCTTC
CASSSLSGQTEQFF
>TRBV25-1|.|.|TRBJ1-5
TGTGCCAGCAGTGAGGGTTTGAGCAATCAGCCCCAGCATTTT
CASSEGLSNQPQHF
>TRBV7-3|TRBD2|few|TRBJ2-7
TGTGCCAGCAGCTTATTTGTAGCGAGCGGGAGTTGGAACGAGCAGTACTTC
CASSLFVASGSWNEQYF
>TRBV5-1|.|.|TRBJ2-7
TGCGCCAGCAGCTCCCCCCGCGGACTGAGCTCCTACGAGCAGTACTTC
CASSSPRGLSSYEQYF
>TRBV6-6|.|many|TRBJ2-7
TGTGCCTCAGCCCGGGAGCGATACGAGCAGTACTTC
CASARERYEQYF
>TRBV20-1|TRBD2|few|TRBJ2-5
TGCAGTGCTAGAGAGTGGGGGCTAGCGGGCATGTACCAAGAGACCCAGTACTTC
CSAREWGLAGMYQETQYF
>TRBV6-5|.|many|TRBJ2-5
TGTGCCAGCAGCGACTCCGGAGGTGCGGCACAAGAGACCCAGTACTTC
CASSDSGGAAQETQYF
>TRBV7-8|.|many|TRBJ2-1
TGTGCCAGCAGTCACCGAGGGGGTAACAATGAGCAGTTCTTC
CASSHRGGNNEQFF
>TRBV28|.|many|TRBJ2-5
TGTGCCAGCTCTTTTGAGGGGACCCAGTACTTC
CASSFEGTQYF
>TRBV10-3|TRBD2|many|TRBJ2-1
TGTGCCATCAGTGGAGCGGCGGGAGACGGTAATGAGCAGTTCTTC
CAISGAAGDGNEQFF